The 31 T cell receptor beta chains presented below share a single source sample, sequenced in a study of blood T cell repertoires in COVID-19. The data were produced by immunoSEQ multiplex PCR, yet TCRdb's version contains in-frame clones alone and is incomplete. The sample shows about 140,000 clones, 88% of them seen only once. The sample was peripheral blood. Source of these receptors: a woman in her fifties or sixties with acute or convalescent COVID-19.

The chain has TRBV2 and TRBJ1-1; the D is unclear. The CDR3 spans 10 residues. V was trimmed by 11 bases and J by 11 bases, leaving 15 bases between them. Germline CDR1 SNHLY, CDR2 FYNNEI. In DNA, the CDR3 is TGTGCCGGCCGGGAGGCAGAGGCTTTCTTT. Translated: CAGREAEAFF. The variable domain in full, completed from reference TRBV2 and TRBJ1-1, reads EPEVTQTPSHQVTQMGQEVILRCVPISNHLYFYWYRQILGQKVEFLVSFYNNEISEKSEIFDDQFSVERPDGSNFTLKIRSTKLEDSAMYFCAGREAEAFFGQGTRLTVV.

J is TRBJ1-2 and V is TRBV19; D is unclear. This CDR3 has 14 residues. Looked up from germline, CDR1 is LNHDA and CDR2 is SQIVND (reference sequence). V was trimmed by 7 bases and J by 0 bases, leaving 12 bases between them. For the CDR3, the DNA is TGTGCCAGTAAAGAGACTCAAGCTAACTATGGCTACACCTTC. Translation gives CASKETQANYGYTF.

The chain joins TRBV6-5 to TRBJ1-5; 7 bases are a match to TRBD1. This CDR3 has 14 residues. Germline V gene data show CDR1 as MNHEY and CDR2 as SVGAGI. The V gene end was trimmed by 6 bases and the J gene end by 3 bases; junction bases not matched to a gene: 5. CDR3 nucleotide sequence: TGTGCCAGCAGGTCGGACAGGATCAATCAGCCCCAGCATTTT. Residues: CASRSDRINQPQHF.

The rearrangement uses TRBV7-9 and TRBJ2-7; 7 positions match TRBD1. Unmatched junction bases numbered 9, after V lost 2 bases and J lost 5 bases. The CDR3 is made up of 15 amino acids. In germline, CDR1 is SEHNR, CDR2 FQNEAQ (reference sequence). Written as DNA, the CDR3 is TGTGCCAGCAGCTTAAGGGGGCGGAAGAGAGACGAGCAGTACTTC. This gives the protein CASSLRGRKRDEQYF.

V gene TRBV5-1 combines with J gene TRBJ1-5; 7 nucleotides match TRBD1. Per the germline V gene, CDR1 is SGHRS and CDR2 is YFSETQ. The CDR3 is made up of 14 amino acids. J gave up 9 bases and V 0 bases, and 6 bases lay outside the gene matches. CDR3 sequence (DNA): TGCGCCAGCAGCTTGGGACAGGGCTATACGCCCCAGCATTTT. This sequence encodes CASSLGQGYTPQHF.

The chain is built from TRBV27 and TRBJ2-1, with D maybe TRBD2 (6 bases). There are 14 residues in the CDR3. Between the trimmed V and J ends, which lost 5 bases and 0 bases, there was a span of 8 bases. The germline V gene has CDR1 MNHEY and CDR2 SMNVEV (reference sequence). CDR3 DNA sequence: TGTGCCAGCAGTCGGGACTTCTCCTACAATGAGCAGTTCTTC. This codes for CASSRDFSYNEQFF.

J is TRBJ2-7 and V is TRBV19; TRBD1 might be the D (5 bases). V shed 3 bases and J shed 5 bases, with 8 bases lying between them. Germline V lookup: CDR1 LNHDA, CDR2 SQIVND (reference sequence). The CDR3 is 12 amino acids. The CDR3: CASSIRQNEQYF. The CDR3 bases are TGTGCCAGTAGTATCAGACAGAACGAGCAGTACTTC.

This rearrangement joins TRBV6-5 to TRBJ1-2; 9 bases are a match to TRBD1. Germline CDR1 and CDR2: MNHEY and SVGAGI. The CDR3 is made up of 14 amino acids. Trimming took 5 bases from V and 3 from J; bases not matched to a gene: 4. The CDR3 DNA sequence: TGTGCCAGCAGTAACAGGGGGCTTCACTATGGCTACACCTTC. The encoded protein is CASSNRGLHYGYTF.

This clone showed up just once. The V and J genes are TRBV5-6 and TRBJ1-2; 7 nucleotides line up with TRBD1. Trimming at V came to 0 bases and at J to 8 bases, leaving 1 base not matched to a gene. Germline V gene data show CDR1 as SGHDT and CDR2 as YYEEEE. The CDR3 is 12 residues long. This CDR3 is CASSLEGAGYTF. In nucleotides, the CDR3 is TGTGCCAGCAGCTTGGAGGGGGCAGGCTACACCTTC.

V is TRBV7-8 and J is TRBJ2-6; TRBD2 matches 9 bases. The V gene end was trimmed by 3 bases and the J gene end by 4 bases; junction bases not matched to a gene: 16. The germline CDR1 and CDR2 sequences are SGHVS and FQNEAQ. The CDR3 is made up of 20 amino acids. CDR3 DNA: TGTGCCAGCAGCTTCGGGTTATTGGCTAGCGGGGCCCGAGGGGCCAACGTCCTGACTTTC. This gives the protein CASSFGLLASGARGANVLTF.

This chain connects TRBV12-3 or TRBV12-4 to TRBJ2-7; no reliable D call. The CDR3 covers 13 residues. V was pared by 6 bases and J by 3 bases, with 12 bases between. This CDR3 is CASRSTVVYEQYF. For the CDR3, the DNA is TGTGCCAGCAGGTCCACAGTGGTCTACGAGCAGTACTTC.

The V and J genes are TRBV19 and TRBJ1-2; 10 nucleotides align to TRBD1. Per germline, CDR1 LNHDA and CDR2 SQIVND (reference sequence). Germline trimming cut 7 bases from V and 5 bases from J; bases unmatched to any gene: 10. The CDR3 covers 15 residues. Here the CDR3 reads CASTDWTGGEYGYTF. The CDR3, as DNA: TGTGCCAGTACCGATTGGACAGGGGGGGAGTATGGCTACACCTTC.

This clone has only one observation. This chain connects TRBV5-4 to TRBJ2-1; 10 positions match TRBD2. The CDR3 length is 15 residues. Germline CDR1 SGHNT, CDR2 YYREEE (reference sequence). V shed 1 base, J shed 5 bases, and the junction held 3 bases outside the gene matches. Here the CDR3 DNA reads TGTGCCAGCAGCTTGTTTAGCGGGAGGAACAATGAGCAGTTCTTC. Translation: CASSLFSGRNNEQFF.

The rearrangement joins TRBV13 to TRBJ1-6; 9 bases are a match to TRBD1. The CDR3 has 14 amino acids. The germline V gene encodes CDR1 PRHDT and CDR2 FYEKMQ (reference sequence). Unmatched junction bases numbered 5, after V lost 4 bases and J lost 10 bases. CDR3 protein: CASSSDRGGSPLHF. CDR3 bases: TGTGCCAGCAGCTCGGACAGGGGTGGCTCACCCCTCCACTTT.

This clone showed up just a few times. The CDR3, as DNA: TGTGCCAGCAGCGCGGCCACGACCGCCTACGAGCAGTACTTC. Translated: CASSAATTAYEQYF. The chain combines TRBV3-1 (or the pseudogene TRBV3-2) with TRBJ2-7; D remains ambiguous. CDR1 LGHDT and CDR2 YNNKEL come from the germline V gene (reference sequence). The CDR3 is made up of 14 amino acids. The V end was cut by 5 bases, the J end by 2 bases, with 13 bases between.

The chain recombines TRBV18 with TRBJ1-2; TRBD1 might be the D (6 bases). Germline V CDR1 and CDR2: KGHSH, LQKENI. The CDR3 sequence is 15 residues long. V lost 3 bases, J lost 7 bases, and 18 bases lay in between. The CDR3 DNA reads TGTGCCAGCTCACCCCAACACGGCGGGGGGGCTGGCTACACCTTC. Its protein is CASSPQHGGGAGYTF.

The chain carries TRBV9 and TRBJ2-1; 8 bases align to TRBD2. The ends lost 0 bases at V and 3 bases at J; junction bases unmatched: 5. There are 16 residues in the CDR3. Germline CDR1 is SGDLS and CDR2 is YYNGEE. DNA of the CDR3: TGTGCCAGCAGCGTAGCTACGGGAGGGCTCTACAATGAGCAGTTCTTC. Translating gives CASSVATGGLYNEQFF.

A word on this clone: Within the sample, other DNA sequences also encode this same CDR3. The chain uses TRBV5-1 and TRBJ1-1; TRBD1 matches 7 bases. V shed 7 bases and J 0 bases; nucleotides not matched to a gene: 6. Germline values: CDR1 SGHRS, CDR2 YFSETQ. The CDR3 consists of 14 residues. The CDR3 sequence: CASSGGPLNTEAFF. Here the CDR3 DNA reads TGCGCCAGCTCAGGGGGGCCATTGAACACTGAAGCTTTCTTT.

This sequence joins TRBV28 and TRBJ2-7, with TRBD1 identical over 7 bases. The junction had 16 bases not matched to a gene; V was cut back by 4 bases and J by 4 bases. The CDR3 covers 17 residues. Germline V gene sequence: CDR1 MDHEN, CDR2 SYDVKM. The CDR3 coding sequence is TGTGCCAGCAGTTCACAAAAAACGGGACAGTGGCGATACGAGCAGTACTTC. The encoded protein is CASSSQKTGQWRYEQYF.

This rearrangement joins TRBV4-2 to TRBJ2-2, with D possibly TRBD2 on 5 matching bases. Germline CDR1 and CDR2: LGHNA and YNFKEQ. The length of the CDR3 is 17 residues. Trimming pared 4 bases from V and 5 bases from J, leaving 20 bases between. The CDR3 DNA is TGTGCCAGCAGCCCATTAGGAGTAGTAGCGATGACCGGGGAGCTGTTTTTT. Protein product: CASSPLGVVAMTGELFF.

This chain connects TRBV18 to TRBJ2-7; 9 nucleotides align to TRBD2. CDR1 KGHSH and CDR2 LQKENI come from the germline V gene. The V segment lost 4 bases and the J segment 3 bases; nucleotides outside the gene matches: 4. The CDR3 is 14 amino acids. CDR3 DNA sequence: TGTGCCAGCTCACTAGCGGGAGCAAACTACGAGCAGTACTTC. Translated, it gives CASSLAGANYEQYF. Full variable domain (remainder filled in from reference TRBV18 and TRBJ2-7): NAGVMQNPRHLVRRRGQEARLRCSPMKGHSHVYWYRQLPEEGLKFMVYLQKENIIDESGMPKERFSAEFPKEGPSILRIQQVVRGDSAAYFCASSLAGANYEQYFGPGTRLTVT.

This clone has only one observation. Here the CDR3 DNA reads TGTGCCAGCAGCTCCGAGGCGGGGGGGTCGGGAGAGACCCAGTACTTC. It yields the protein CASSSEAGGSGETQYF. The chain combines TRBV5-4 with TRBJ2-5; 9 positions match TRBD2. With 3 bases clipped from V and 4 bases from J, the junction kept 10 bases outside the gene matches. CDR1 is SGHNT, CDR2 YYREEE, per germline (reference sequence). The CDR3 runs to 16 residues.

The J gene is TRBJ1-2, the V gene TRBV30; the D gene is possibly TRBD1 (6 bases). The V end lost 2 bases, the J end lost 7 bases, and 17 bases lay between the germline ends. This CDR3 spans 14 amino acids. Germline CDR1 and CDR2: GTSNPN and SVGIG (reference sequence). CDR3 amino acids: CAWSTPGVQGGYTF. Written as DNA, the CDR3 is TGTGCCTGGAGTACCCCAGGGGTCCAAGGTGGCTACACCTTC.

This chain joins TRBV19 and TRBJ2-1, with 8 nucleotides matching TRBD2. CDR3 length: 14 residues. Germline V lookup: CDR1 LNHDA, CDR2 SQIVND (reference sequence). V dropped 8 bases and J dropped 5; count of bases not matched to a gene: 8. CDR3 sequence reads: CASVENGRDNEQFF. DNA for the CDR3: TGTGCCAGTGTCGAAAACGGGAGGGACAATGAGCAGTTCTTC.

The chain joins TRBV6-5 to TRBJ2-1; D is undetermined. V shed 6 bases and J shed 0 bases, with 12 bases lying between them. The CDR3 runs 15 residues. Germline-derived CDR1 and CDR2 are MNHEY and SVGAGI. CDR3 protein: CASRRTESSYNEQFF. The CDR3 DNA reads TGTGCCAGCAGGCGCACAGAGAGCTCCTACAATGAGCAGTTCTTC.

In nucleotides, the CDR3 is TGTGCCAGTTTGACTCGCCTTGGGGAGCAGTTCTTC. Amino acids: CASLTRLGEQFF. The chain combines TRBV5-4 with TRBJ2-1; no firm D call. V was pared by 8 bases and J by 10 bases, with 16 bases between. Germline CDR1 reads SGHNT; CDR2 reads YYREEE (reference sequence). The CDR3 is 12 amino acids.

This chain uses TRBV6-1 with TRBJ1-2; 7 bases are shared with TRBD1. This CDR3 contains 13 residues. Trimming took 3 bases from V and 10 from J; bases not matched to a gene: 8. In germline, CDR1 is MNHNS, CDR2 SASEGT. CDR3 coding DNA: TGTGCCAGCAGTGACACCAGGGGGTGGAACTACACCTTC. It codes for CASSDTRGWNYTF.

This clone showed up just once. The CDR3 spells CASSLASGSRYEQYF. The DNA for the CDR3 is TGCGCCAGCAGCTTGGCTAGCGGGAGTCGCTACGAGCAGTACTTC. V gene TRBV5-1 combines with J gene TRBJ2-7; 10 bases map to TRBD2. The CDR3 is 15 residues long. After removal of 0 bases from V and 3 bases from J, the junction contained 3 bases not matched to a gene. The germline V gene encodes CDR1 SGHRS and CDR2 YFSETQ.

To note about this clone: The sample carries other DNA sequences with the same CDR3. The chain couples TRBV5-1 to TRBJ1-5; TRBD1 agrees at 10 bases. CDR3 length equals 14 residues. The germline V gene encodes CDR1 SGHRS and CDR2 YFSETQ. Trimming cost V 4 bases and J 5 bases; bases outside gene matches: 3. This CDR3 is CASSLGQGDQPQHF. In nucleotides, the CDR3 is TGCGCCAGCAGCCTCGGACAGGGGGATCAGCCCCAGCATTTT.

The genes are TRBV12-3 or TRBV12-4 and TRBJ1-5, with unresolved D. With 0 bases removed from V and 7 bases from J, the gap between germline ends came to 7 bases. The CDR3 covers 13 residues. CDR3 loop: CASSLARGQPQHF. In DNA, the CDR3 is TGTGCCAGCAGTTTAGCGCGGGGACAGCCCCAGCATTTT.

This clone has only one observation. The CDR3 DNA reads TGTGCCAGCAGAGGATGGACTAGCGGAAGCACAGATACGCAGTATTTT. This translates into CASRGWTSGSTDTQYF. The rearrangement joins TRBV2 to TRBJ2-3, with 10 bases aligning to TRBD2. The CDR3 runs to 16 residues. V shed 6 bases, J shed 0 bases, and the junction held 6 bases outside the gene matches. Germline CDR1 and CDR2: SNHLY and FYNNEI.